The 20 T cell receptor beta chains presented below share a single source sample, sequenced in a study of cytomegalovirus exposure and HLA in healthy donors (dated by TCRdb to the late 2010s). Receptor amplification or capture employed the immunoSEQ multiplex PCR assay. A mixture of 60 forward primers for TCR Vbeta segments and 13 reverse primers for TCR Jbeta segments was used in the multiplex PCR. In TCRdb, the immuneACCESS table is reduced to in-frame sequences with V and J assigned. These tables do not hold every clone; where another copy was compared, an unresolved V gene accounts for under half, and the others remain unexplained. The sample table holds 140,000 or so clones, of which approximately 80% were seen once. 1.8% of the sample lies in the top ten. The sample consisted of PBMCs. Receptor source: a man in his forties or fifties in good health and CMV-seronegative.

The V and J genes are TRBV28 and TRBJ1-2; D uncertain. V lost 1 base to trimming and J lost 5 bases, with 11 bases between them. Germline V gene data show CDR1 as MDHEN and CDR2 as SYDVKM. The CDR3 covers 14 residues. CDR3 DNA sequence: TGTGCCAGCAGTTTATCTCTGACACTTTATGGCTACACCTTC. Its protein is CASSLSLTLYGYTF.

Here the CDR3 DNA reads TGTGCCAGCTCACCCTCAGCCAGGGTCGCAACTGAAGCTTTCTTT. It codes for CASSPSARVATEAFF. V gene TRBV18 combines with J gene TRBJ1-1, with D possibly TRBD1 on 5 matching bases. CDR1 and CDR2 (germline): KGHSH, LQKENI. Trimming left V 3 bases short and J 5 bases short, with 16 bases between. There are 15 residues in the CDR3.

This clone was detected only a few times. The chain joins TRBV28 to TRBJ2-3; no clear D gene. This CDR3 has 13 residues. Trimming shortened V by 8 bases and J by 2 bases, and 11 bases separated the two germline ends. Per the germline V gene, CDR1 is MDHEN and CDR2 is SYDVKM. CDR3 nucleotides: TGTGCCAGCGGTGGGCCAACCACAGATACGCAGTATTTT. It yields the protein CASGGPTTDTQYF.

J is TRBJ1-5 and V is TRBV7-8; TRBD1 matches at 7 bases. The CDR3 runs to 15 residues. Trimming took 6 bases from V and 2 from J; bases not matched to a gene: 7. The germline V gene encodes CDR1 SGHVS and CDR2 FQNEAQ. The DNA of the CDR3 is TGTGCCAGCAGTTTACAGGGGTTAGGCAATCAGCCCCAGCATTTT. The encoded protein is CASSLQGLGNQPQHF.

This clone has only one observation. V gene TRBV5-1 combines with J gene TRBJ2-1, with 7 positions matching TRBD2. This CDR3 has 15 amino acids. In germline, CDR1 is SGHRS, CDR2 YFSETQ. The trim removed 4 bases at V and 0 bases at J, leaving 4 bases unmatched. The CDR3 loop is CASSPSGDSYNEQFF. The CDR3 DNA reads TGCGCCAGCAGCCCAAGCGGGGACTCCTACAATGAGCAGTTCTTC.

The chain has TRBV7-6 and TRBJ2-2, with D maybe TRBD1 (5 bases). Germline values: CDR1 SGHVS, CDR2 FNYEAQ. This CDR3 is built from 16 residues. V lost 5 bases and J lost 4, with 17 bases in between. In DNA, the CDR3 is TGTGCCAGCAGCCGCCCAGGGCCGCAGGGCACCGGGGAGCTGTTTTTT. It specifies CASSRPGPQGTGELFF.

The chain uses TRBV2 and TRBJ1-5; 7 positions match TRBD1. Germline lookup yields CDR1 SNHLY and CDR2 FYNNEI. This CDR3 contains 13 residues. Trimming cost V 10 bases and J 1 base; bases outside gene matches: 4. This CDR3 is CATGQESNQPQHF. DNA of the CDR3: TGTGCCACCGGACAGGAGAGCAATCAGCCCCAGCATTTT.

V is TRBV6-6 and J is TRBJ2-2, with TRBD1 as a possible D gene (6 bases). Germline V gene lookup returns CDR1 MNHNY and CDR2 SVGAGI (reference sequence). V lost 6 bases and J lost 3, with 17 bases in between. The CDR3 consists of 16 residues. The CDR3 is CASSPQGLSHTGELFF. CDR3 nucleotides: TGTGCCAGCAGCCCACAGGGTTTGTCCCACACCGGGGAGCTGTTTTTT.

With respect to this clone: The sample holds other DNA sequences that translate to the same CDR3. CDR3 sequence (DNA): TGTGCCAGCAGCGAACCGGGACAGGGCCCCTACGAGCAGTACTTC. This sequence encodes CASSEPGQGPYEQYF. V usage is TRBV28 and J usage is TRBJ2-7; 9 bases align to TRBD1. Germline trimming cut 6 bases from V and 2 bases from J; bases unmatched to any gene: 8. Looked up from germline, CDR1 is MDHEN and CDR2 is SYDVKM. CDR3 length: 15 residues.

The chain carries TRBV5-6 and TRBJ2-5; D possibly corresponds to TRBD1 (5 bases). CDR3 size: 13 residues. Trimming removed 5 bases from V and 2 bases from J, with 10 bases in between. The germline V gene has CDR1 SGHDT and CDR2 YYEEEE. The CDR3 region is CASSQGEQETQYF. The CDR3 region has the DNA TGTGCCAGCAGTCAGGGTGAGCAAGAGACCCAGTACTTC.

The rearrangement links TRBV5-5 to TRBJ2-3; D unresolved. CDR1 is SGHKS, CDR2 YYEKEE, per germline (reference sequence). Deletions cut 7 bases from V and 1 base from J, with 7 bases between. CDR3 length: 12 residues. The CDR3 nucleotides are TGTGCCAGCGAGCAGGGCACAGATACGCAGTATTTT. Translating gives CASEQGTDTQYF.

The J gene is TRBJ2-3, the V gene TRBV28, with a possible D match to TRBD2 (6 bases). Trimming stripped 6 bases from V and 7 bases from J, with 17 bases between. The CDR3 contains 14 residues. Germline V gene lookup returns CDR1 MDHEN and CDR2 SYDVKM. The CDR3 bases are TGTGCCAGCAGGGACCCCCCGGGGGAGAATACGCAGTATTTT. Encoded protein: CASRDPPGENTQYF.

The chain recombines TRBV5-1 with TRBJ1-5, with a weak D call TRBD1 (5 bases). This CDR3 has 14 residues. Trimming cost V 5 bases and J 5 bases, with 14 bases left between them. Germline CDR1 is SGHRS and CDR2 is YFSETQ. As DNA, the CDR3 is TGCGCCAGCAGGGGAAGGGGAAGGGATCAGCCCCAGCATTTT. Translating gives CASRGRGRDQPQHF.

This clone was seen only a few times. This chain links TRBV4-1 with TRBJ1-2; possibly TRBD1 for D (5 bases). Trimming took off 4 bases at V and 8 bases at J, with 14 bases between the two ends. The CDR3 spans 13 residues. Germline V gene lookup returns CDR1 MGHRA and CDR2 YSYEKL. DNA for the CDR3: TGCGCCAGCAGCCCCAGTCTTCAGGGCGGCTACACCTTC. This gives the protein CASSPSLQGGYTF.

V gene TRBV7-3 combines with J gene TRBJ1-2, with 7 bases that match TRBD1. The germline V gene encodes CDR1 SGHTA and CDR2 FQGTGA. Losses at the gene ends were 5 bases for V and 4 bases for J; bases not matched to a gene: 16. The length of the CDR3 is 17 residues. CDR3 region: CASSQDHSTGAFYGYTF. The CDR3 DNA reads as TGTGCCAGCAGCCAAGATCATTCAACAGGGGCCTTCTATGGCTACACCTTC.

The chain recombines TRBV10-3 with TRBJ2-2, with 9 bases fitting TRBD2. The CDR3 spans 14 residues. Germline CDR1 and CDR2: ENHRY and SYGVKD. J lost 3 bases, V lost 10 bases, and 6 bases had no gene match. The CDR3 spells CATGSGGDTGELFF. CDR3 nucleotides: TGTGCCACCGGTAGCGGGGGAGACACCGGGGAGCTGTTTTTT.

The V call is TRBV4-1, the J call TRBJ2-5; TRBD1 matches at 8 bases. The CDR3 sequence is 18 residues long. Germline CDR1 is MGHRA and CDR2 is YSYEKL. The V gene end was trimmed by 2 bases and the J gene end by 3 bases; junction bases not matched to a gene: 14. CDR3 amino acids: CASSQKSVHGQGKETQYF. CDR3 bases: TGCGCCAGCAGCCAAAAATCGGTCCACGGACAGGGAAAAGAGACCCAGTACTTC.

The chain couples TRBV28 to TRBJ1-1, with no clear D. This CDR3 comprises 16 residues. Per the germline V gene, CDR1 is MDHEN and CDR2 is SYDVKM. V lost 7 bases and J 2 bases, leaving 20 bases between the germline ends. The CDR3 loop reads CASIPTPGQRNTEAFF. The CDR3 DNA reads TGTGCCAGCATTCCAACCCCGGGTCAGAGAAACACTGAAGCTTTCTTT.

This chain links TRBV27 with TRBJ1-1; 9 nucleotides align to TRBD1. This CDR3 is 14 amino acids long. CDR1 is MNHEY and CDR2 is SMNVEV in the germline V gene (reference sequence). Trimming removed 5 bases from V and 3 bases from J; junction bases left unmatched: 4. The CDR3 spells CASSPRDRDTEAFF. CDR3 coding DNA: TGTGCCAGCAGTCCTCGGGACAGGGACACTGAAGCTTTCTTT.

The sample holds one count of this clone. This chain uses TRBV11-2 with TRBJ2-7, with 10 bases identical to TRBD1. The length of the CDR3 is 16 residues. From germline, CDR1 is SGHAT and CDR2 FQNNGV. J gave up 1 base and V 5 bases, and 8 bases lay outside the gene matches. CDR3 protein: CASSHGRQGASYEQYF. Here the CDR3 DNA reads TGTGCCAGCAGCCACGGACGACAGGGGGCGTCCTACGAGCAGTACTTC.